These 7 T cell receptor beta chains originate from one sample sequenced in a study of tumor-infiltrating lymphocytes in primary liver carcinoma. Production of TCR beta cDNA used approximately 0.45 ug total RNA together with a constant-region primer. ARM-PCR was slightly modified, and three nested multiplex PCR rounds with it gave rise to the TCR beta libraries. Running ten to eleven cycles apiece, the first two PCR rounds relied on TRBV1-TRBV30 forward primers together with a C-beta reverse primer. TCRdb re-called the multiplex PCR reads through MiXCR, storing one row per CDR3 protein. Among around 120,000 distinct CDR3 sequences listed, under 70% were seen once. Each 20-30 mg portion of unsorted bulk tissue served as the source for co-extraction of RNA and DNA. Material: tumor-adjacent normal liver tissue. The receptors here all came from a woman aged 55-69 years with primary liver carcinoma and hepatitis B virus infection.

CDR3 amino acids: CASGSQGDYGYTF. In DNA, the CDR3 is TGTGCCAGCGGCTCGCAGGGGGACTATGGCTACACCTTC. The chain couples TRBV7-8 to TRBJ1-2; 7 nucleotides match TRBD1. The CDR3 extends over 13 amino acids. Trimming removed 8 bases from V and 3 bases from J; junction bases left unmatched: 6. Germline V lookup: CDR1 SGHVS, CDR2 FQNEAQ.

Turning to this clonotype: Since a much larger clone is just one base distant, this may be a read error. The rearrangement links TRBV5-1 to TRBJ2-7, with D uncertain. The CDR3 totals 14 residues. Per the germline V gene, CDR1 is SGHRS and CDR2 is YFSETQ. CDR3 coding DNA: TGCGCCAGCAGCTTGGTCGGCAGTTCCTACGATCAGTACTTC. This sequence encodes CASSLVGSSYDQYF.

The V and J genes are TRBV6-5 and TRBJ2-7; TRBD2 matches 8 bases. Germline CDR1 reads MNHEY; CDR2 reads SVGAGI. With V trimmed by 4 bases and J by 5 bases, 13 bases remained unmatched. The CDR3 has 16 amino acids. CDR3 in DNA: TGTGCCAGCAGTTTCGGGACTAGGGGGAGGATAGACGAGCAGTACTTC. Its translation: CASSFGTRGRIDEQYF.

Comment on this clonotype: The CDR3 does not close with the conserved phenylalanine or tryptophan, likely indicating a read error. This chain uses TRBV28 with TRBJ2-3; weak D call: TRBD1 (5 bases). CDR1 and CDR2 from the germline V gene are MDHEN and SYDVKM. The CDR3 totals 18 residues. V lost 3 bases and J 3 bases, leaving 22 bases between the germline ends. In DNA, the CDR3 is TGTGCCAGCAGTTTCGGGCACATCCAGGGCCATAGTACAGATACGCAGTATTAT. Its translation is CASSFGHIQGHSTDTQYY.

Worth noting for this clonotype: This sequence may be a read error, since a much larger clone differs from it by one base. V gene TRBV7-8 combines with J gene TRBJ2-1; TRBD2 matches at 12 bases. J was trimmed by 7 bases and V by 5 bases; bases with no gene match: 9. In germline, CDR1 is SGHVS, CDR2 FQNEAQ. The CDR3 is 16 amino acids. In nucleotides, the CDR3 is TGTGCCAGCAGCACCCGGACTAGCGGGATTGGGAATGAGCAGTTCTTC. Protein: CASSTRTSGIGNEQFF.

In regard to this clonotype: The conserved final phenylalanine or tryptophan is absent from the CDR3, which likely points to a read error. The chain links TRBV6-1 to TRBJ2-7; D remains ambiguous. This CDR3 contains 14 residues. Germline CDR1 and CDR2: MNHNS and SASEGT. This CDR3 is CASRRDGPPYEQYY. The DNA for the CDR3 is TGCGCCAGCAGGAGAGATGGGCCCCCATACGAGCAGTACTAC.

This clonotype has a count of ten or more. The J gene is TRBJ2-3, the V gene TRBV7-8; either TRBD1 or TRBD2 may fit D (6 bases each). V gave up 0 bases and J gave up 2 bases, with 15 bases separating them. The CDR3 has 17 residues. Germline V gives CDR1 SGHVS, CDR2 FQNEAQ. In nucleotides, the CDR3 is TGTGCCAGCAGCTTAGCGGGGGGCCCCCCCCCCACAGATACGCAGTATTTT. Residues: CASSLAGGPPPTDTQYF.